This T cell receptor (beta chain) was recovered during a study of blood T cell repertoires in COVID-19. About the study: COVID-19 samples collected from the United States, Italy and Spain covered acute and convalescent phases.

Losses at the gene ends were 5 bases for V and 9 bases for J; bases not matched to a gene: 6. The CDR3 totals 14 residues. Germline V lookup: CDR1 SGHRS, CDR2 YFSETQ. The protocol was immunoSEQ multiplex PCR, while the TCRdb copy is restricted to in-frame clones and leaves out a portion. The sample comprises fewer than 200,000 clones, around 90% of which are singletons, and around a fifth rests with the top ten. V is TRBV5-1 and J is TRBJ1-6, with 9 bases fitting TRBD1. The specimen sequenced was peripheral blood. This receptor was identified in a man between 60 and 70 years old with active or convalescent COVID-19. The CDR3 loop reads CASRPGTGFSPLHF. The CDR3 nucleotides read TGCGCCAGCAGACCCGGGACAGGGTTTTCACCCCTCCACTTT.